The 9 T cell receptor beta chains presented below share a single source sample, sequenced in a study of T cell responses to AZD1222 COVID-19 vaccine (dated by TCRdb to the early 2020s). According to the study, the label for this sample's time point signals: about 28 days (+/-7) after the second vaccine dose. Library preparation employed the immunoSEQ multiplex PCR assay. TCRdb holds this immuneACCESS table with in-frame rearrangements only. Some clones are missing; in checked studies, unresolved V genes explain under half, and the rest has no known cause. This sample comprises around 100,000 clones, roughly 87% of them detected only once. About 2.5% of the sample rests with the top ten. This sample comprised peripheral blood, obtained 28 days after the second AZD1222 dose. The source is an adult who received the AZD1222 COVID-19 vaccine.

This chain links TRBV4-2 with TRBJ2-1; TRBD2 aligns across 7 bases. This CDR3 is built from 15 residues. V trimming: 3 bases; J trimming: 5 bases; junction bases outside the gene matches: 7. Germline V gene data show CDR1 as LGHNA and CDR2 as YNFKEQ. The CDR3 coding sequence is TGTGCCAGCAGCCACGGAAGCGGGATTAACAATGAGCAGTTCTTC. Protein: CASSHGSGINNEQFF.

This chain links TRBV7-2 with TRBJ1-3; 11 positions agree with TRBD1. The CDR3 loop spans 16 amino acids. The V and J ends lost 5 bases and 2 bases, in that order; junction bases with no gene match: 5. Germline assignment: CDR1 SGHTA and CDR2 FQGNSA. CDR3 protein: CASSPRGQGAGNTIYF. CDR3 sequence (DNA): TGTGCCAGCAGCCCGCGGGGACAGGGGGCTGGAAACACCATATATTTT.

J is TRBJ1-2 and V is TRBV18; 8 bases fit TRBD1. There are 14 residues in the CDR3. Germline V gives CDR1 KGHSH, CDR2 LQKENI. V was pared by 5 bases and J by 4 bases, with 6 bases of the junction left unmatched. DNA of the CDR3: TGTGCCAGCTCATCTACAGGGGGTATCTATGGCTACACCTTC. It codes for CASSSTGGIYGYTF.

V and J are TRBV5-4 and TRBJ1-1, with TRBD1 matching 10 bases. The CDR3 has 15 amino acids. J was trimmed by 4 bases and V by 2 bases; bases with no gene match: 5. Germline CDR1 and CDR2: SGHNT and YYREEE (reference sequence). CDR3 coding DNA: TGTGCCAGCAGCTTCGGGACAGGGGCCACCACTGAAGCTTTCTTT. Translating it yields CASSFGTGATTEAFF.

This clone was picked up a small number of times. This chain connects TRBV18 to TRBJ1-2, with 7 nucleotides matching TRBD1. Germline CDR1 is KGHSH and CDR2 is LQKENI. This CDR3 has 15 amino acids. V dropped 3 bases and J dropped 1; count of bases not matched to a gene: 5. The CDR3 reads CASSPGTDRNYGYTF. For the CDR3, the DNA is TGTGCCAGCTCACCCGGGACAGATCGTAACTATGGCTACACCTTC.

The J gene is TRBJ2-2, the V gene TRBV11-2, with D perhaps given as TRBD1 or TRBD2 (5 bases each). The CDR3 loop spans 16 amino acids. Germline-derived CDR1 and CDR2 are SGHAT and FQNNGV. The V end was cut by 5 bases, the J end by 6 bases, with 19 bases between. CDR3 in DNA: TGTGCCAGCAGCCCTTCGGGCCTATTGGGGGCCGGGGAGCTGTTTTTT. Its translation: CASSPSGLLGAGELFF. Complete variable domain (other parts from reference TRBV11-2 and TRBJ2-2): EAGVAQSPRYKIIEKRQSVAFWCNPISGHATLYWYQQILGQGPKLLIQFQNNGVVDDSQLPKDRFSAERLKGVDSTLKIQPAKLEDSAVYLCASSPSGLLGAGELFFGEGSRLTVL.

The chain is built from TRBV19 and TRBJ1-2; D is ambiguous. V dropped 3 bases and J dropped 6 bases, with 11 bases sitting between them. CDR3 size: 13 residues. Germline CDR1 and CDR2: LNHDA and SQIVND (reference sequence). The CDR3 DNA is TGTGCCAGTAGTATTAGGCCATTGGATGGCTACACCTTC. It specifies CASSIRPLDGYTF.

V is TRBV3-1 (or the pseudogene TRBV3-2) and J is TRBJ1-2, with 9 bases matching TRBD1. The CDR3 consists of 14 residues. Germline loops: CDR1 LGHDT, CDR2 YNNKEL (reference sequence). Trimming cost V 1 base and J 7 bases; bases outside gene matches: 4. This CDR3 reads CASSQVSTGGGYTF. The CDR3 coding sequence is TGTGCCAGCAGCCAAGTTTCGACAGGGGGTGGCTACACCTTC.

The chain has TRBV5-6 and TRBJ1-5; D uncertain. From germline, CDR1 is SGHDT and CDR2 YYEEEE. The CDR3 contains 14 residues. V lost 5 bases and J lost 5, with 14 bases in between. The CDR3 bases are TGTGCCAGCAGATCGGACCGTCGTGATCAGCCCCAGCATTTT. Protein product: CASRSDRRDQPQHF.